This T cell receptor (beta chain) is from a study of OX40 agonist ivuxolimab in advanced cancers. Some clones are missing from TCRdb's copy, which holds only in-frame ones; the method was immunoSEQ multiplex PCR. The sample gives around 84,000 clones, 80% to 95% of which show up once; 8% to 13% is in the top ten. This CDR3 is 14 amino acids long. Germline CDR1 reads LGHNA; CDR2 reads YSLEER. V shed 1 base and J 6 bases; nucleotides not matched to a gene: 0. On this clone itself: Its specificity is not known.

Study results and limitations: Within 6 weeks, CD4+ and CD8+ blood T cells expanded clonally at 0.1 to 3.0 mg/kg.

This receptor was identified in an adult with an advanced solid tumor such as melanoma, head and neck, liver or kidney cancer. The material was CD4+ or CD8+ T cells sorted from blood, obtained in a trial of the OX40 agonist ivuxolimab. The rearrangement uses TRBV4-3 and TRBJ1-6; 7 nucleotides line up with TRBD1. The CDR3 sequence is CASSQGDSNSPLHF. The CDR3 DNA is TGCGCCAGCAGCCAAGGGGACAGTAATTCACCCCTCCACTTT.